This record looks at one T cell receptor (beta chain) sequence and its context. V lost 2 bases to trimming and J lost 1 base; unmatched junction nucleotides: 12. The germline V gene encodes CDR1 SGHDT and CDR2 YYEEEE. This CDR3 comprises 18 residues. Profiled with immunoSEQ multiplex PCR; TCRdb holds only in-frame clones, not every one. The sample holds about 80,000 clones; 85% to 95% are singletons and the top ten take around 0.38%. This sample is drawn from a study of technical replicates of blood from a handful of donors. This sequence joins TRBV5-6 and TRBJ2-7, with 10 bases matching TRBD2. Specimen: T cells isolated from PBMCs. The source is a human donor in good health. The CDR3 region has the DNA TGTGCCAGCAGCTTAACAGGGGCTTTGGGACTAGCGTCCTACGAGCAGTACTTC. It is translated as CASSLTGALGLASYEQYF.